This TCR beta chain comes out of a study of Ad26.COV2.S vaccination and SARS-CoV-2 variants. Repertoires were generated with immunoSEQ multiplex PCR, while TCRdb's copy carries only in-frame clones and drops some. The repertoire holds nearly 400,000 clones, with 89% as singletons. As for treatment: over 15 received Ad26.COV2.S at low or high dose, single or two shots; several received placebo; per-sample allocation not given. Collection of samples fell on day 63 after the first vaccine or placebo injection. Expressing Wuhan-strain SARS-CoV-2 spike, an Ad26 vector served as the vaccine. The source of this sequence is a person between 18 and 59 years old who received the Ad26.COV2.S COVID-19 vaccine or a placebo. The material sequenced was peripheral blood, taken in a trial of Ad26.COV2.S vaccine versus placebo.

This CDR3 reads CASSLKAGGSTGELFF. The CDR3 bases are TGTGCCAGCAGCTTGAAAGCGGGAGGGAGCACCGGGGAGCTGTTTTTT. The rearrangement links TRBV5-4 to TRBJ2-2; 10 positions match TRBD2. The CDR3 extends over 16 amino acids. V lost 1 base and J lost 4; bases outside the gene matches: 4. Germline CDR1 SGHNT, CDR2 YYREEE (reference sequence). The whole variable domain, remainder taken from reference TRBV5-4 and TRBJ2-2, is ETGVTQSPTHLIKTRGQQVTLRCSSQSGHNTVSWYQQALGQGPQFIFQYYREEENGRGNFPPRFSGLQFPNYSSELNVNALELDDSALYLCASSLKAGGSTGELFFGEGSRLTVL.